The next 29 T cell receptor beta chains were all read from a single sample in a study of blood T cell repertoires in COVID-19. The table came from immunoSEQ multiplex PCR; TCRdb's copy has only in-frame clones and leaves some out. The repertoire includes about 54,000 clones, 88% of them detected once, and roughly 3.5% sits in the top ten. What was sequenced was peripheral blood. The origin of the receptors is a human donor in a cohort sampled during active COVID-19.

V gene TRBV5-6 combines with J gene TRBJ2-3; 11 nucleotides line up with TRBD2. V gave up 4 bases and J gave up 2 bases; unmatched junction bases: 3. Germline V lookup: CDR1 SGHDT, CDR2 YYEEEE. CDR3 length: 15 residues. CDR3 amino acids: CASSRSGRDTDTQYF. In DNA form, the CDR3 reads TGTGCCAGCAGCCGTAGCGGGAGGGACACAGATACGCAGTATTTT.

V usage is TRBV3-1 (or the pseudogene TRBV3-2) and J usage is TRBJ2-5, with D tentatively TRBD2 (6 bases). The germline V and J ends were trimmed by 1 base and 4 bases, with 25 bases remaining between them. In germline, CDR1 is LGHDT, CDR2 YNNKEL (reference sequence). This CDR3 spans 19 amino acids. CDR3 coding DNA: TGTGCCAGCAGCCAAGCTAGGGCGCTGGCTGATTGGGGACTAGAGACCCAGTACTTC. This translates into CASSQARALADWGLETQYF.

The chain is built from TRBV7-3 and TRBJ1-2; 7 bases are a match to TRBD1. The length of the CDR3 is 14 residues. Germline-derived CDR1 and CDR2 are SGHTA and FQGTGA. With 5 bases clipped from V and 8 bases from J, the junction kept 11 bases outside the gene matches. CDR3 DNA sequence: TGTGCCAGCAGCCCGGACAGGCAAAAGGGGGGCTACACCTTC. This encodes CASSPDRQKGGYTF.

The rearrangement uses TRBV9 and TRBJ2-1, with 9 bases fitting TRBD1. The CDR3 length is 13 residues. Germline CDR1 SGDLS, CDR2 YYNGEE. The trim removed 6 bases at V and 9 bases at J, leaving 7 bases unmatched. In DNA form, the CDR3 reads TGTGCCAGCACCTATTTGGACAGGGGTGAGCAGTTCTTC. The encoded protein is CASTYLDRGEQFF.

The chain joins TRBV19 to TRBJ2-3; 7 nucleotides line up with TRBD1. Germline V lookup: CDR1 LNHDA, CDR2 SQIVND (reference sequence). The CDR3 contains 18 residues. The J segment lost 6 bases and the V segment lost 1 base, leaving 16 bases of the junction unmatched. DNA of the CDR3: TGTGCCAGTAGTATAGGTCCTAACTACATAGGGGGCGTGGATACGCAGTATTTT. This sequence encodes CASSIGPNYIGGVDTQYF.

The CDR3 is CASMDRGNQPQHF. DNA for the CDR3: TGTGCCAGTATGGACAGGGGCAATCAGCCCCAGCATTTT. The genes are TRBV19 and TRBJ1-5, with 8 bases lining up with TRBD1. V was pared by 7 bases and J by 2 bases, with 1 base of the junction left unmatched. The CDR3 is 13 amino acids. Germline V CDR1 and CDR2: LNHDA, SQIVND (reference sequence).

This chain links TRBV9 with TRBJ2-3; 11 positions agree with TRBD2. CDR3 size: 16 residues. The V segment lost 0 bases and the J segment 7 bases; nucleotides outside the gene matches: 7. Germline values: CDR1 SGDLS, CDR2 YYNGEE. DNA for the CDR3: TGTGCCAGCAGCGTAGGTGTTAGCGGGAGGGCAAATACGCAGTATTTT. Translating it yields CASSVGVSGRANTQYF.

This chain connects TRBV4-3 to TRBJ1-2, with 8 bases lining up with TRBD1. Per the germline V gene, CDR1 is LGHNA and CDR2 is YSLEER. Trimming at V came to 0 bases and at J to 4 bases, leaving 1 base not matched to a gene. The CDR3 totals 14 residues. The CDR3 coding sequence is TGCGCCAGCAGCCAAGATACAGGGGGCTATGGCTACACCTTC. Protein sequence: CASSQDTGGYGYTF.

CDR3 DNA sequence: TGTGCCAGCAGCCAAGGTAGGGGGCAATGGAACACTGAAGCTTTCTTT. As protein: CASSQGRGQWNTEAFF. The chain links TRBV4-2 to TRBJ1-1; 7 nucleotides line up with TRBD1. CDR1 is LGHNA and CDR2 is YNFKEQ in the germline V gene. The V gene end was trimmed by 1 base and the J gene end by 1 base; junction bases not matched to a gene: 6. The CDR3 totals 16 residues.

This chain uses TRBV5-4 with TRBJ1-1; D uncertain. Between the trimmed V and J ends, which lost 0 bases and 4 bases, there was a span of 10 bases. Germline V gives CDR1 SGHNT, CDR2 YYREEE (reference sequence). CDR3 length: 14 residues. Written as DNA, the CDR3 is TGTGCCAGCAGCTTGGACACAATCAGCACTGAAGCTTTCTTT. It yields the protein CASSLDTISTEAFF.

The chain recombines TRBV7-2 with TRBJ2-1, with 8 bases aligning to TRBD2. CDR3 length: 15 residues. Germline CDR1 reads SGHTA; CDR2 reads FQGNSA. The junction had 6 bases not matched to a gene; V was cut back by 8 bases and J by 0 bases. The CDR3 region is CASAAGGSSYNEQFF. CDR3 DNA sequence: TGTGCCAGCGCGGCGGGGGGAAGCTCCTACAATGAGCAGTTCTTC.

The chain employs TRBV5-5 and TRBJ1-2; D unclear. Germline-derived CDR1 and CDR2 are SGHKS and YYEKEE (reference sequence). Deletions cut 7 bases from V and 4 bases from J, with 11 bases between. This CDR3 is 12 amino acids long. This chain's CDR3 is CASQLGLYGYTF. Written as DNA, the CDR3 is TGTGCCAGCCAACTCGGACTCTATGGCTACACCTTC.

Note on this clone: The sample holds other DNA sequences that translate to the same CDR3. The chain couples TRBV4-1 to TRBJ1-1; D is unclear. CDR1 is MGHRA, CDR2 YSYEKL, per germline. Trimming removed 0 bases from V and 1 base from J, with 6 bases in between. This CDR3 has 14 residues. CDR3 sequence (DNA): TGCGCCAGCAGCCAAGATCTCGGGAACACTGAAGCTTTCTTT. This encodes CASSQDLGNTEAFF.

The J gene is TRBJ1-2, the V gene TRBV5-4; D perhaps matches TRBD1 (5 bases). V was shortened by 4 bases and J by 4 bases, with 20 bases between the two germline ends. The CDR3 extends over 16 amino acids. In germline, CDR1 is SGHNT, CDR2 YYREEE (reference sequence). In nucleotides, the CDR3 is TGTGCCAGCAGCCCCGCTACTACAGGACCTCTCTATGGCTACACCTTC. As protein: CASSPATTGPLYGYTF. The variable domain in full, with the rest retrieved from reference TRBV5-4 and TRBJ1-2, is ETGVTQSPTHLIKTRGQQVTLRCSSQSGHNTVSWYQQALGQGPQFIFQYYREEENGRGNFPPRFSGLQFPNYSSELNVNALELDDSALYLCASSPATTGPLYGYTFGSGTRLTVV.

CDR3: CAISVSSGVPTDTQYF. The CDR3 DNA sequence: TGTGCCATCAGTGTGTCTAGCGGGGTACCCACAGATACGCAGTATTTT. The J gene is TRBJ2-3, the V gene TRBV10-3; 9 nucleotides line up with TRBD2. This CDR3 has 16 residues. Germline V gives CDR1 ENHRY, CDR2 SYGVKD. With V trimmed by 4 bases and J by 2 bases, 7 bases remained unmatched.

The CDR3 sequence is CASASGGATDTQYF. CDR3 in DNA: TGTGCCAGTGCTAGCGGGGGGGCGACAGATACGCAGTATTTT. The rearrangement links TRBV19 to TRBJ2-3, with 12 nucleotides matching TRBD2. The V and J ends lost 8 bases and 3 bases, in that order; junction bases with no gene match: 3. Germline lookup yields CDR1 LNHDA and CDR2 SQIVND (reference sequence). This CDR3 has 14 residues. Full variable domain (remainder filled in from reference TRBV19 and TRBJ2-3): DGGITQSPKYLFRKEGQNVTLSCEQNLNHDAMYWYRQDPGQGLRLIYYSQIVNDFQKGDIAEGYSVSREKKESFPLTVTSAQKNPTAFYLCASASGGATDTQYFGPGTRLTVL.

J is TRBJ1-5 and V is TRBV7-2; a weak D match, TRBD1 (6 bases). This CDR3 spans 15 amino acids. Germline loops: CDR1 SGHTA, CDR2 FQGNSA. Trimming left V 1 base short and J 6 bases short, with 13 bases between. The DNA for the CDR3 is TGTGCCAGCAGCTTAGGGGGGACAAGCTTTCAGCCCCAGCATTTT. This sequence encodes CASSLGGTSFQPQHF. Full variable domain (missing parts from reference TRBV7-2 and TRBJ1-5): GAGVSQSPSNKVTEKGKDVELRCDPISGHTALYWYRQSLGQGLEFLIYFQGNSAPDKSGLPSDRFSAERTGGSVSTLTIQRTQQEDSAVYLCASSLGGTSFQPQHFGDGTRLSIL.

A single count supports this clone. The V gene is TRBV12-3 or TRBV12-4, the J gene TRBJ2-3; D unresolved. V was pared by 7 bases and J by 3 bases, with 8 bases between. This CDR3 is 12 amino acids long. Here the CDR3 DNA reads TGTGCCAGCACCCAGGTGACAGATACGCAGTATTTT. Amino acids: CASTQVTDTQYF.

V is TRBV5-5 and J is TRBJ2-7; maybe TRBD2 (5 bases). CDR3 length: 14 amino acids. Trimming took 2 bases from V and 1 from J, leaving 10 bases between them. Germline CDR1 reads SGHKS; CDR2 reads YYEKEE (reference sequence). CDR3 nucleotides: TGTGCCAGCAGCTTTTTCGGGATTTCCTACGAGCAGTACTTC. This sequence encodes CASSFFGISYEQYF.

V and J are TRBV5-6 and TRBJ2-4, with TRBD1 identical over 8 bases. V was pared by 0 bases and J by 7 bases, with 3 bases of the junction left unmatched. CDR1 is SGHDT and CDR2 is YYEEEE in the germline V gene. The CDR3 is 14 amino acids. CDR3 region: CASSLGTGFNIQYF. The CDR3 bases are TGTGCCAGCAGCTTGGGGACAGGGTTTAACATTCAGTACTTC. Using reference TRBV5-6 and TRBJ2-4 for the parts outside the CDR3, the full variable domain is DAGVTQSPTHLIKTRGQQVTLRCSPKSGHDTVSWYQQALGQGPQFIFQYYEEEERQRGNFPDRFSGHQFPNYSSELNVNALLLGDSALYLCASSLGTGFNIQYFGAGTRLSVL.

The chain links TRBV7-2 to TRBJ2-1; the D gene is possibly TRBD2 (6 bases). V lost 3 bases, J lost 9 bases, and 15 bases lay in between. The CDR3 length is 14 residues. Germline V lookup: CDR1 SGHTA, CDR2 FQGNSA. CDR3 bases: TGTGCCAGCAGCTTCCGCGGCGGGACGGGTGAGCAGTTCTTC. Protein product: CASSFRGGTGEQFF.

This chain joins TRBV6-5 and TRBJ2-7, with TRBD1 matching over 7 bases. From germline, CDR1 is MNHEY and CDR2 SVGAGI. Trimming cost V 7 bases and J 5 bases; bases outside gene matches: 5. CDR3 length: 12 amino acids. CDR3 loop: CASKSGTDEQYF. CDR3 nucleotide sequence: TGTGCCAGCAAATCCGGGACAGACGAGCAGTACTTC.

The rearrangement joins TRBV5-4 to TRBJ2-3, with D possibly TRBD1 on 7 matching bases. Germline lookup yields CDR1 SGHNT and CDR2 YYREEE (reference sequence). CDR3 size: 16 residues. V shed 4 bases and J shed 2 bases, with 17 bases lying between them. CDR3 sequence reads: CASSPPGGTVTDTQYF. The CDR3 DNA reads TGTGCCAGCAGCCCCCCCGGCGGGACAGTCACAGATACGCAGTATTTT. The full variable domain, in which reference TRBV5-4 and TRBJ2-3 provide the parts outside the CDR3, is ETGVTQSPTHLIKTRGQQVTLRCSSQSGHNTVSWYQQALGQGPQFIFQYYREEENGRGNFPPRFSGLQFPNYSSELNVNALELDDSALYLCASSPPGGTVTDTQYFGPGTRLTVL.

This clone was observed a single time. The chain uses TRBV6-5 and TRBJ2-7, with D perhaps matching TRBD1 (6 bases). V was pared by 5 bases and J by 2 bases, with 16 bases between. The CDR3 sequence is 15 residues long. CDR1 MNHEY and CDR2 SVGAGI come from the germline V gene. For the CDR3, the DNA is TGTGCCAGCAGTCCCCCTCGGACAGCGACCTACGAGCAGTACTTC. Translating it yields CASSPPRTATYEQYF.

The chain links TRBV21-1 to TRBJ2-6; the table assigns TRBD1, which was not confirmed against the DNA. TRBV21-1 is annotated as a pseudogene. The CDR3 consists of 16 residues. The CDR3 DNA reads TGTGCCAGGCATGCTTGGGGGCCCCCTGGGGCCAACGTCCTGACTTTC. It specifies CARHAWGPPGANVLTF.

This rearrangement joins TRBV20-1 to TRBJ1-1; 7 bases line up with TRBD1. This CDR3 has 11 residues. Per germline, CDR1 DFQATT and CDR2 SNEGSKA (reference sequence). The V segment lost 2 bases and the J segment 8 bases; nucleotides outside the gene matches: 2. The CDR3 nucleotides read TGCAGTGCTAGACCGGGACAGGAAGCTTTCTTT. It specifies CSARPGQEAFF.

The chain links TRBV7-8 to TRBJ2-5, with D perhaps matching TRBD1 (6 bases). The CDR3 covers 13 residues. V lost 5 bases and J 6 bases, leaving 13 bases between the germline ends. The germline CDR1 and CDR2 sequences are SGHVS and FQNEAQ. The CDR3 region has the DNA TGTGCCAGCAGCCCTCGGACAGCAAAGACCCAGTACTTC. Protein sequence: CASSPRTAKTQYF.

The rearrangement links TRBV11-2 to TRBJ2-3; 10 positions match TRBD1. This CDR3 is 15 amino acids long. V dropped 6 bases and J dropped 4; count of bases not matched to a gene: 7. The germline CDR1 and CDR2 sequences are SGHAT and FQNNGV. The CDR3 DNA sequence: TGTGCCAGCAGGACAGGGGGCGGCCCCCCAGATACGCAGTATTTT. Amino acids: CASRTGGGPPDTQYF.

The chain combines TRBV7-2 with TRBJ2-4; a possible D gene is TRBD1 (6 bases). The CDR3 totals 13 residues. Trimming removed 3 bases from V and 9 bases from J, with 12 bases in between. Germline-derived CDR1 and CDR2 are SGHTA and FQGNSA. The chain's CDR3 is CASSFSGESIQYF. The CDR3, as DNA: TGTGCCAGCAGCTTTTCAGGGGAAAGCATTCAGTACTTC.